A single TCR beta chain is shown here with its context. Its antigen remains undetermined. One base away there is no much larger clone; base qualities are not given. The germline V end is reduced by 5 bases and the J end by 1 base; junction bases left unmatched: 9. Counted from cysteine to phenylalanine, this CDR3 has 18 amino acids. Just the 54-base CDR3 DNA is kept, in frame starting at base 1. As encoded in the germline V gene (reference sequence), CDR1 is SEHNR while CDR2 is FQNEAQ. TCR beta CDR3 regions were amplified from RNA transcripts for repertoire sequencing. HTBI primers and the Qiagen OneStep RT-PCR kit were used in a first-round RT-PCR, which was followed by a second-round multiplex PCR, size selection and purification. Libraries were sequenced paired-end with 100 bp reads on an Illumina HiSeq2000. Per the authors' processing: SOAPnuke was used to process the reads, throwing out any read that had adapters, had uncalled bases, had a mean Phred below 15, or lacked an exact constant-primer or identifier match. COPE v1.2.5 was used to merge the high-quality paired reads. Each unique nucleotide sequence was defined as a clonotype, and clonotypes were aligned to IMGT TRB V, D and J references with MiTCR v1.1. Only V-J combinations with frequency above 0.0001 were analysed, covering about 99% of repertoires. For each V-J combination, a TCR clonal expansion and chaos score was defined as F50 clonal expansion divided by the chaos observed in the TCRdist matrix. Welch's t-statistics and random forest were used to reduce features to more than ten V-J combinations, which were fed into a naive Bayes classifier. The similarity between thyroid and blood repertoires was quantified using the Morisita-Horn index. Starting from the raw public reads, TCRdb applied fastp trimming at Q25, assembled clones with MiXCR and retained in-frame beta chains. One record per CDR3 amino acid sequence lists the most common genes and DNA. The V and J calls here are based on TCRdb, not the publication. Counted in this sample were 740,000 or so distinct CDR3 sequences; roughly 40% of them appeared once. The leading ten clones occupy approximately 46% of the sample.

This entry comes from a study of Graves' ophthalmopathy and Graves' hyperthyroidism (dated by TCRdb to about 2018). About the investigation overall: Peripheral blood samples were taken at the time of initial diagnosis, before any treatment was given. In about 6 hyperthyroidism patients, the T-cell repertoire of thyroid tissue was compared with the T-cell repertoire of blood. The study used signatures of the TCR beta repertoire to tell Graves' ophthalmopathy apart from Graves' hyperthyroidism and to predict which patients would progress to ophthalmopathy. To explore V-J signatures that separate ophthalmopathy from hyperthyroidism, a discovery set of 95 to 100 patients was enrolled, consisting of 43 with ophthalmopathy and around 60 with stable hyperthyroidism. After sampling, hyperthyroidism patients received methimazole starting at 30 mg daily, and ophthalmopathy patients received high-dose intravenous methylprednisolone. In total, 135 blood samples were TCR-sequenced: some 40 ophthalmopathy, under 80 hyperthyroidism and roughly 17 hyperthyroidism-to-ophthalmopathy patients. The independent validation cohort included about 20 hyperthyroidism patients plus 17 patients who later progressed from hyperthyroidism to ophthalmopathy.

General conclusions and limits of the study: In validation, the model predicted ophthalmopathy progression with more than 55% sensitivity and about 77% specificity; more than ten predicted patients were CT-confirmed with GO in a median of 6.5 months. No statistical method was used to set the sample size in advance, and the investigators knew which group each participant was assigned to. Most of the expanded thyroid clonotypes with a frequency above 0.001 were also detected in blood, and it was suggested that the thyroid immune response may be reflected by blood repertoires. The 13-signature model separated ophthalmopathy from stable hyperthyroidism with approximately 85% sensitivity and about 81% specificity in cross-validation, and 80%/75% in the test set.

Ophthalmopathy patients had moderately to severely active disease, Clinical Activity Score of at least 3, NOSPECS grade of at least 4, and disease duration under 3 months. Anyone with other autoimmune diseases, uncontrolled infections, pregnancy or lactation was excluded from the study. Clinical symptoms, serum thyroxine, TRAb, thyroid ultrasound and orbital computed tomography were used for diagnosis. Using Ficoll-Paque density gradient centrifugation, PBMCs were isolated from 9.5 to 10 ml of fresh peripheral blood. Total RNA was extracted with Trizol reagent and quality-checked on an Agilent 2100 Bioanalyzer.

The receptor comes from an adult man with Graves' ophthalmopathy. Recombination linked TRBV7-9 to TRBJ2-6, with TRBD1 identical over 9 junction bases. The sample comprised peripheral blood. The nucleotide sequence reads TGTGCCAGCAGCGGGATTACAGGGGGCAGATCTGGGGCCAACGTCCTGACTTTC. It translates as CASSGITGGRSGANVLTF.